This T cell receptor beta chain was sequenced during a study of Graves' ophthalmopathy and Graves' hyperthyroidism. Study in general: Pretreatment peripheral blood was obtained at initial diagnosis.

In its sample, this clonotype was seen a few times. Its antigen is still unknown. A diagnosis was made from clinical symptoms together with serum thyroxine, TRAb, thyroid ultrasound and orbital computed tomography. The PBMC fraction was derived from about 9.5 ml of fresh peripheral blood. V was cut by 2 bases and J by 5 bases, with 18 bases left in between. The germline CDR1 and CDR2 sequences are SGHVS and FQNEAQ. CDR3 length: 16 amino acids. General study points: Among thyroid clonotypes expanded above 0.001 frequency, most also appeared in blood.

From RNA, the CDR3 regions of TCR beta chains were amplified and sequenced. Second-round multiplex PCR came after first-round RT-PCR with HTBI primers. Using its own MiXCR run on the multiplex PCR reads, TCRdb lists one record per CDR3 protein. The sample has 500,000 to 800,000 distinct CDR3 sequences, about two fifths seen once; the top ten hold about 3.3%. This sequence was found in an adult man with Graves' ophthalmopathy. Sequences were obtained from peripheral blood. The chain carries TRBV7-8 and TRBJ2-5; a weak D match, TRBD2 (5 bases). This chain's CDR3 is CASSLNQEKRRETQYF. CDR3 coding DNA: TGTGCCAGCAGCTTAAATCAAGAGAAGCGGCGGGAGACCCAGTACTTC. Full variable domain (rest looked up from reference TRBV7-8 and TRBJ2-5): GAGVSQSPRYKVAKRGQDVALRCDPISGHVSLFWYQQALGQGPEFLTYFQNEAQLDKSGLPSDRFFAERPEGSVSTLKIQRTQQEDSAVYLCASSLNQEKRRETQYFGPGTRLLVL.